This TCR beta chain originates from a study of memory CD4+ T cells and cytomegalovirus serostatus. Study-wide results and limits: CMV serostatus prediction reached median AUC 0.95, or 0.91 with US-trained model.

The V gene lost 5 bases and the J gene lost 0 bases, with 14 bases spanning the gap. Germline CDR1 and CDR2: GTSNPN and SVGIG (reference sequence). The CDR3 is 16 residues long. Profiled with immunoSEQ multiplex PCR; TCRdb holds only in-frame clones, not every one. Among just under 95,000 clones listed, over 70% were seen once. Single viable CD3+CD4+CD8-CD45RO+ cells were sorted as the memory CD4+ T cells. CMV serostatus came from serum IgG against pp150, pp28, p38, p52. With regard to this clone: Its target is not known.

The sequencing input was memory CD4+ T cells from blood. The chain joins TRBV30 to TRBJ1-6; D is uncertain. The origin of this receptor is an adult in good health and CMV-seropositive. CDR3 DNA sequence: TGTGCCTGGGCCCGAACCGGGAACTCCTATAATTCACCCCTCCACTTT. Residues: CAWARTGNSYNSPLHF.